A selection of T cell receptor beta chains follows, all from one sample in a study of blood T cell repertoires in COVID-19. TCRdb's copy holds only in-frame clones and misses some; the assay was immunoSEQ multiplex PCR. The top ten clones hold around 1.6% of a sample with approximately 150,000 clones, about 92% of them seen once. Source material: peripheral blood. The receptors here all came from a human donor in a cohort sampled during active COVID-19. Each CDR3 is given with its conserved first and last residue. The D gene is left open where the match is weak. The size of a clone is reported for some rows only, either as once, few or many, or as a class for expanded clones.

cdr3_aa: CASSLGQGTGELFF
cdr3_nt: TGTGCCAGCAGCTTGGGACAGGGCACCGGGGAGCTGTTTTTT
cdr3_length: 14
v_call: TRBV5-6
clone_size: .
j_call: TRBJ2-2
d_call: TRBD1

cdr3_aa: CASSQVQNEKLFF
cdr3_nt: TGTGCCAGCAGCCAAGTACAGAATGAAAAACTGTTTTTT
cdr3_length: 13
v_call: TRBV14
clone_size: .
j_call: TRBJ1-4
d_call: .

cdr3_aa: CASSAMGTGGDGYTF
cdr3_nt: TGTGCCAGCAGCGCAATGGGGACAGGGGGCGATGGCTACACCTTC
cdr3_length: 15
v_call: TRBV7-6
clone_size: .
j_call: TRBJ1-2
d_call: TRBD1

cdr3_aa: CARFAKASSTDTQYF
cdr3_nt: TGTGCCAGATTCGCCAAAGCCTCTAGCACAGATACGCAGTATTTT
cdr3_length: 15
v_call: TRBV6-4
clone_size: once
j_call: TRBJ2-3
d_call: .

cdr3_aa: CASTAGNYNEQFF
cdr3_nt: TGTGCCAGCACGGCGGGGAACTACAATGAGCAGTTCTTC
cdr3_length: 13
v_call: TRBV2
clone_size: .
j_call: TRBJ2-1
d_call: .

cdr3_aa: CASSLEGTEGGYTF
cdr3_nt: TGTGCCAGCAGCTTAGAAGGGACAGAGGGTGGCTACACCTTC
cdr3_length: 14
v_call: TRBV7-2
clone_size: .
j_call: TRBJ1-2
d_call: TRBD1

cdr3_aa: CASSPMATGRSEAFF
cdr3_nt: TGTGCCAGCTCACCAATGGCGACAGGGCGGTCTGAAGCTTTCTTT
cdr3_length: 15
v_call: TRBV18
clone_size: .
j_call: TRBJ1-1
d_call: TRBD1

cdr3_aa: CASSLAGAVSTDTQYF
cdr3_nt: TGCGCCAGCAGCTTGGCGGGTGCGGTTAGCACAGATACGCAGTATTTT
cdr3_length: 16
v_call: TRBV5-1
clone_size: .
j_call: TRBJ2-3
d_call: .

cdr3_aa: CASSLGLHSNQPQHF
cdr3_nt: TGTGCCAGCAGTTTAGGACTGCATAGCAATCAGCCCCAGCATTTT
cdr3_length: 15
v_call: TRBV6-2/TRBV6-3
clone_size: .
j_call: TRBJ1-5
d_call: .

cdr3_aa: CASSLEGGPYNEQFF
cdr3_nt: TGCGCCAGCAGCTTGGAGGGGGGGCCCTACAATGAGCAGTTCTTC
cdr3_length: 15
v_call: TRBV5-1
clone_size: .
j_call: TRBJ2-1
d_call: .

cdr3_aa: CASSQVQGSYEQYF
cdr3_nt: TGCGCCAGCAGCCAAGTGCAGGGGTCCTACGAGCAGTACTTC
cdr3_length: 14
v_call: TRBV4-3
clone_size: .
j_call: TRBJ2-7
d_call: .

cdr3_aa: CASSPRREEAYNSPLHF
cdr3_nt: TGTGCCAGCAGCCCGAGGAGGGAAGAGGCCTATAATTCACCCCTCCACTTT
cdr3_length: 17
v_call: TRBV9
clone_size: many
j_call: TRBJ1-6
d_call: .

cdr3_aa: CASSQEWGVGYTF
cdr3_nt: TGTGCCAGCAGCCAAGAGTGGGGAGTTGGCTACACCTTC
cdr3_length: 13
v_call: TRBV4-2
clone_size: few
j_call: TRBJ1-2
d_call: .

cdr3_aa: CASSLAGGELFF
cdr3_nt: TGTGCCAGCAGCTTGGCAGGCGGGGAGCTGTTTTTT
cdr3_length: 12
v_call: TRBV5-4
clone_size: once
j_call: TRBJ2-2
d_call: .

cdr3_aa: CASRQARNSPLHF
cdr3_nt: TGTGCCAGCCGACAGGCCAGAAATTCACCCCTCCACTTT
cdr3_length: 13
v_call: TRBV6-5
clone_size: .
j_call: TRBJ1-6
d_call: .

cdr3_aa: CSASSRQVLNYGYTF
cdr3_nt: TGCAGTGCTAGTAGCCGGCAGGTACTTAACTATGGCTACACCTTC
cdr3_length: 15
v_call: TRBV20-1
clone_size: .
j_call: TRBJ1-2
d_call: .